The rows below give T cell receptor beta chains drawn from one sample of a study of neoadjuvant anti-PD-1 for oral cavity cancer. Assay: immunoSEQ multiplex PCR; the TCRdb copy retains only in-frame clones and omits some. The repertoire has around 14,000 clones, approximately 70% of them found once; the top ten carry about 2.7%. This material consisted of PBMCs, taken after nivolumab (anti-PD-1) treatment. The source of these receptors is a person aged 35 to 85 with oral cavity squamous cell carcinoma. CDR3s include the opening cysteine and the closing phenylalanine or tryptophan. The order of the fields is CDR3 length, D gene, J gene, V gene, CDR3 protein. D genes are given only for firm matches.

cdr3_length: 12
d_call: .
j_call: TRBJ2-5
v_call: TRBV30
cdr3_aa: CAWSVTGETQYF

cdr3_length: 13
d_call: .
j_call: TRBJ1-4
v_call: TRBV9
cdr3_aa: CASSVGTNEKLFF

cdr3_length: 14
d_call: TRBD2
j_call: TRBJ2-7
v_call: TRBV5-4
cdr3_aa: CASRLAGGPDEQYF

cdr3_length: 12
d_call: .
j_call: TRBJ2-7
v_call: TRBV4-1
cdr3_aa: CASSQALGEQYF

cdr3_length: 12
d_call: .
j_call: TRBJ1-5
v_call: TRBV13
cdr3_aa: CASSFGSQPQHF

cdr3_length: 13
d_call: .
j_call: TRBJ1-2
v_call: TRBV30
cdr3_aa: CAWEEGTWGGYTF

cdr3_length: 14
d_call: .
j_call: TRBJ2-7
v_call: TRBV6-1
cdr3_aa: CASSPATVSYEQYF

cdr3_length: 17
d_call: TRBD2
j_call: TRBJ2-7
v_call: TRBV9
cdr3_aa: CASSVGLGGSLENEQYF

cdr3_length: 18
d_call: TRBD1
j_call: TRBJ2-2
v_call: TRBV5-1
cdr3_aa: CASSLTGTGLRGTGELFF

cdr3_length: 22
d_call: TRBD2
j_call: TRBJ2-1
v_call: TRBV4-1
cdr3_aa: CASSQDGRSSGRSQSSYNEQFF

cdr3_length: 16
d_call: .
j_call: TRBJ2-1
v_call: TRBV6-6
cdr3_aa: CASSLAKGALIDEQFF